Listed below are T cell receptor beta chains from one sample, sequenced in a study of T cell repertoires in cytomegalovirus infection. These TCRs' antigens remain unknown. Via MiXCR, TCRdb re-called the reads, giving one row per CDR3 protein. The table includes hundreds of thousands of distinct CDR3 sequences, less than 40% detected once. The sequencing here drew on cultured CD8+ T cells from PBMCs, taken from culture after CMV antigen stimulation. All receptors derive from a human donor in good health (CMV status not recorded). Some clones in this sample may be carry-over from other donors' samples. Each CDR3 is given with its conserved first and last residue. Each record gives: clone size, J gene, V gene, D gene, CDR3 DNA, CDR3 protein. D genes are given only for firm matches. The size entry is marked missing in some rows and otherwise reads once, few, many or a size class.

size: NA
J: TRBJ2-5
V: TRBV5-5
D: NA
DNA: TGTGCCAGCAGCTTGGTGGGGCGGGGGCTACACCAAGAGACCCAGTACTTC
CDR3: CASSLVGRGLHQETQYF

size: NA
J: TRBJ1-1
V: TRBV7-2
D: NA
DNA: TGTGCCAGCAGCTTAACCCTCTTGCAGATGAACACTGAAGCTTTCTTT
CDR3: CASSLTLLQMNTEAFF

size: NA
J: TRBJ2-1
V: TRBV6-6
D: NA
DNA: TGTGCCAGCAGTTACTCTCAGCGCCGTCCTTACAATGAGCAGTTCTTC
CDR3: CASSYSQRRPYNEQFF

size: NA
J: TRBJ1-1
V: TRBV6-1
D: NA
DNA: TGTGCCAGCAGCCAAGGGGCAGCTTGGAACACTGAAGCTTTCTTT
CDR3: CASSQGAAWNTEAFF

size: NA
J: TRBJ2-1
V: TRBV12-3/TRBV12-4
D: NA
DNA: TGTGCCAGCAGTTTATCGGGCGGAATCTGCAATGAGCAGTTCTTC
CDR3: CASSLSGGICNEQFF

size: NA
J: TRBJ1-2
V: TRBV15
D: NA
DNA: TGTGCCACCAGCGGACGGGAGAGCTATGGCTACACCTTC
CDR3: CATSGRESYGYTF

size: NA
J: TRBJ1-2
V: TRBV7-6
D: NA
DNA: TGTGCCAGCAGCTCGACTGAGGAGGCCTATGGCTACACCTTC
CDR3: CASSSTEEAYGYTF

size: few
J: TRBJ2-6
V: TRBV29-1
D: NA
DNA: TGCAGCGTTTTAGGTAGAGGCCCTGGGGCCAACGTCCTGACTTTC
CDR3: CSVLGRGPGANVLTF

size: NA
J: TRBJ2-1
V: TRBV9
D: NA
DNA: TGTGCCAGCAGCGCCGGGACTGACAGCTCCTACAATGAGCAGTTCTTC
CDR3: CASSAGTDSSYNEQFF

size: many
J: TRBJ1-1
V: TRBV7-2
D: NA
DNA: TGTGCCAGCAGCTTACTCGGGACCCACACTGAAGCTTTCTTT
CDR3: CASSLLGTHTEAFF

size: once
J: TRBJ1-1
V: TRBV27
D: TRBD1
DNA: TGTGCCAGCAGTCAAAATGACAGGGCGACTGAAGCTTTCTTT
CDR3: CASSQNDRATEAFF

size: NA
J: TRBJ1-4
V: TRBV5-6
D: NA
DNA: TGTGCCAGCAGCCATACGCGACAGGACCTTAATGAAAAACTGTTTTTT
CDR3: CASSHTRQDLNEKLFF

size: NA
J: TRBJ2-1
V: TRBV28
D: TRBD1
DNA: TGTGCCAGCAGGCTTCTGAAGGCGGGACAGGGGTCAGATGAGCAGTTCTTC
CDR3: CASRLLKAGQGSDEQFF

size: NA
J: TRBJ1-1
V: TRBV7-6
D: NA
DNA: TGTGCCAGCAGCTCTCCGACAGGCTCCCCATGGATGAACACTGAAGCTTTCTTT
CDR3: CASSSPTGSPWMNTEAFF

size: NA
J: TRBJ1-5
V: TRBV12-3/TRBV12-4
D: TRBD1
DNA: TGTGCCAGCAGTTGGACAGGTTCGGGTCAGCCCCAGCATTTT
CDR3: CASSWTGSGQPQHF

size: once
J: TRBJ2-1
V: TRBV19
D: TRBD2
DNA: TGTGCCAGTAGTATTTCAGGACGGGGGGGGAATGAGCAGTTCTTC
CDR3: CASSISGRGGNEQFF

size: NA
J: TRBJ1-1
V: TRBV12-3/TRBV12-4
D: TRBD1
DNA: TGTGCCAGCAGTTCTCACAGGGGAGGAACTGAAGCTTTCTTT
CDR3: CASSSHRGGTEAFF

size: NA
J: TRBJ1-6
V: TRBV2
D: NA
DNA: TGTGCCAGCAGTGAAGCGGGAGGGGATTATAATTCACCCCTCCACTTT
CDR3: CASSEAGGDYNSPLHF

size: few
J: TRBJ2-1
V: TRBV6-1
D: TRBD1
DNA: TGTGCCAGCGACGAAATACAGGGGGCGCGAAATGAGCAGTTCTTC
CDR3: CASDEIQGARNEQFF

size: few
J: TRBJ1-3
V: TRBV12-3/TRBV12-4
D: TRBD1
DNA: TGTGCCAGCAGGGGACAGGCCAAGACGGTCTCTGGAAACACCATATATTTT
CDR3: CASRGQAKTVSGNTIYF

size: many
J: TRBJ2-3
V: TRBV11-1
D: TRBD2
DNA: TGTGCCAGCAGCCGTAGGGTCCCGGGGGGGGGCACAGATACGCAGTATTTT
CDR3: CASSRRVPGGGTDTQYF

size: many
J: TRBJ1-5
V: TRBV20-1
D: NA
DNA: TGCAGTGCTAGAGATCCGGGGGGGGGGCGCCAGCCCCAGCATTTT
CDR3: CSARDPGGGRQPQHF

size: NA
J: TRBJ2-7
V: TRBV20-1
D: NA
DNA: TGCAGTGCTAGAGATCTAGCGAGCTCCTACGAGCAGTACTTC
CDR3: CSARDLASSYEQYF

size: NA
J: TRBJ1-2
V: TRBV6-8
D: NA
DNA: TGTGCCAGCAGTTACTCTTTAAAGGGGGGGGACTCCTATGGCTACACCTTC
CDR3: CASSYSLKGGDSYGYTF

size: NA
J: TRBJ1-2
V: TRBV5-5
D: TRBD1
DNA: TGTGCCAGCAGCTTCGGCAGGGGGCCGGCAGGGATCTATGGCTACACCTTC
CDR3: CASSFGRGPAGIYGYTF

size: few
J: TRBJ2-1
V: TRBV7-6
D: TRBD2
DNA: TGTGCCAGCAGCTCCGGGACTAGCGGACTTTACAATGAGCAGTTCTTC
CDR3: CASSSGTSGLYNEQFF

size: NA
J: TRBJ2-4
V: TRBV7-9
D: NA
DNA: TGTGCCAGCAGCGGGGTGGCCAAAAACATTCAGTACTTC
CDR3: CASSGVAKNIQYF

size: NA
J: TRBJ1-2
V: TRBV27
D: TRBD1
DNA: TGTGCCAGCAGTGTGGGGGTGACAGGGTATGGCTACACCTTC
CDR3: CASSVGVTGYGYTF

size: NA
J: TRBJ1-2
V: TRBV27
D: NA
DNA: TGTGCCAGCAGTGACCGGGTAAAGGATGGCTACACCTTC
CDR3: CASSDRVKDGYTF

size: NA
J: TRBJ1-1
V: TRBV4-1
D: NA
DNA: TGTGCCAGCAGCCGCAGGGCGAACACTGAAGCTTTCTTT
CDR3: CASSRRANTEAFF

size: many
J: TRBJ1-4
V: TRBV20-1
D: NA
DNA: TGCAGTGCTCAATCAACTGTTTCTGGAAAACTGTTTTTT
CDR3: CSAQSTVSGKLFF

size: NA
J: TRBJ1-1
V: TRBV2
D: NA
DNA: TGTGCCAGCACAGACAGGCGCACTGAAGCTTTCTTT
CDR3: CASTDRRTEAFF

size: NA
J: TRBJ2-3
V: TRBV27
D: TRBD2
DNA: TGTGCCAGTCTTAGCGGGGCGAGCACAGATACGCAGTATTTT
CDR3: CASLSGASTDTQYF

size: NA
J: TRBJ1-1
V: TRBV25-1
D: NA
DNA: TGTGCCAGCGGAAACAGTATTGAAGCTTTCTTT
CDR3: CASGNSIEAFF

size: NA
J: TRBJ2-2
V: TRBV6-1
D: NA
DNA: TGTGCCAGCAAATCCGGAATCACCGGGGAGCTGTTTTTT
CDR3: CASKSGITGELFF

size: NA
J: TRBJ2-1
V: TRBV7-9
D: TRBD2
DNA: TGTGCCAGCAGCTTATCTGGGCGGGGGGGGAATGAGCAGTTCTTC
CDR3: CASSLSGRGGNEQFF

size: few
J: TRBJ2-6
V: TRBV11-3
D: NA
DNA: TGTGCCAGCAGTCTCTTCCGCGACACTCGAGTAGTCATCTCTGGGGCCAACGTCCTGACTTTC
CDR3: CASSLFRDTRVVISGANVLTF

size: few
J: TRBJ2-1
V: TRBV6-2/TRBV6-3
D: TRBD1
DNA: TGTGCCAGCACTCAACCAGGGACAGGGTGGAATGAGCAGTTCTTC
CDR3: CASTQPGTGWNEQFF

size: many
J: TRBJ2-1
V: TRBV7-2
D: NA
DNA: TGTGCCAGCAGCCTTTGGGACTCTCCCACCGATGAGCAGTTCTTC
CDR3: CASSLWDSPTDEQFF

size: few
J: TRBJ1-1
V: TRBV14
D: NA
DNA: TGTGCCAGCAGCCTCCTTGGGGCGGGGGGTAACACTGAAGCTTTCTTT
CDR3: CASSLLGAGGNTEAFF

size: many
J: TRBJ2-6
V: TRBV6-5
D: NA
DNA: TGTGCCAGCAGCCCCGGCGGGCCCGGGGCCAACGTCCTGACTTTC
CDR3: CASSPGGPGANVLTF

size: many
J: TRBJ2-5
V: TRBV7-8
D: TRBD2
DNA: TGTGCCAGCAGCAGGAGACTAGCTCTTCAAGAGACCCAGTACTTC
CDR3: CASSRRLALQETQYF

size: NA
J: TRBJ2-1
V: TRBV13
D: TRBD2
DNA: TGTGCCAGCAGCTGGGACGGGAGGAATGAGCAGTTCTTC
CDR3: CASSWDGRNEQFF

size: NA
J: TRBJ1-3
V: TRBV28
D: NA
DNA: TGTGCCAGCGGCCCTGGCAGGGGATATGGAAACACCATATATTTT
CDR3: CASGPGRGYGNTIYF

size: few
J: TRBJ2-5
V: TRBV7-9
D: NA
DNA: TGTGCCAGCAGCCCGGACAGACTCGTGGACCAGTACTTC
CDR3: CASSPDRLVDQYF

size: few
J: TRBJ2-5
V: TRBV7-9
D: NA
DNA: TGTGCCAGCAGCTTAGCGGGGTGGAGTTTC
CDR3: CASSLAGWSF

size: many
J: TRBJ2-5
V: TRBV27
D: TRBD1
DNA: TGTGCCAGCAGCCCCCAGACAGGGGGAGGAGAGACCCAGTACTTC
CDR3: CASSPQTGGGETQYF

size: few
J: TRBJ2-3
V: TRBV10-3
D: NA
DNA: TGTGCCATCAGTGAGTGGGTTGCAGATACGCAGTATTTT
CDR3: CAISEWVADTQYF

size: NA
J: TRBJ2-5
V: TRBV6-1
D: NA
DNA: TGTGCCAGCAGCGAAGAGCCGGAGACCCAGTACTTC
CDR3: CASSEEPETQYF

size: few
J: TRBJ2-7
V: TRBV5-6
D: NA
DNA: TGTGCCAGCAGCTTAGGAACAAGAAAATACGAGCAGTACTTC
CDR3: CASSLGTRKYEQYF